This T cell receptor (beta chain) was identified during a study of T cell changes during pregnancy in multiple sclerosis. This clone is a singleton in its sample. Profiling relied on immunoSEQ multiplex PCR, and the TCRdb table lists in-frame clones only, not all of them. The table lists 75,000 to 100,000 clones, about 92% of them singletons. Germline CDR1 LNHDA, CDR2 SQIVND (reference sequence). The V segment lost 5 bases and the J segment 0 bases; nucleotides outside the gene matches: 0. The CDR3 has 14 residues. V gene TRBV19 combines with J gene TRBJ2-3; 9 positions agree with TRBD2. The sequence was obtained from a female donor in good health, enrolled as a control in a pregnancy study. The source was peripheral blood, collected after pregnancy. This CDR3 reads CASSGLASTDTQYF. The CDR3 DNA sequence: TGTGCCAGTAGTGGACTAGCGAGCACAGATACGCAGTATTTT.